This T cell receptor beta chain was identified in a study of blood T cell repertoires in COVID-19. Clinical histories supplied by participants themselves formed the basis of cohort assignment. All recovered Cohort 3 donors got two negative PCRs, got clearance, or saw symptom resolution. Germline-derived CDR1 and CDR2 are SGHTA and FQGTGA. This CDR3 is built from 13 residues. The V gene lost 3 bases and the J gene lost 6 bases, with 10 bases spanning the gap. Authors' analysis steps: Amplification with reference gene primers provided the estimates of nucleated cell counts. The table came from immunoSEQ multiplex PCR; TCRdb's copy has only in-frame clones and leaves some out. V and J calls and clone size are those listed in that table; D and trimming were worked out from the DNA. The table records around 310,000 clones, around 91% of them present only once.

The rearrangement joins TRBV7-3 to TRBJ2-3, with unresolved D. The TCR was taken from a woman aged 40 to 50 who had recovered from COVID-19. Material for sequencing was PBMCs or T cells enriched from blood (not recorded which). DNA for the CDR3: TGTGCCAGCAGCTTGATTGGCGGTGATACGCAGTATTTT. Its translation: CASSLIGGDTQYF.